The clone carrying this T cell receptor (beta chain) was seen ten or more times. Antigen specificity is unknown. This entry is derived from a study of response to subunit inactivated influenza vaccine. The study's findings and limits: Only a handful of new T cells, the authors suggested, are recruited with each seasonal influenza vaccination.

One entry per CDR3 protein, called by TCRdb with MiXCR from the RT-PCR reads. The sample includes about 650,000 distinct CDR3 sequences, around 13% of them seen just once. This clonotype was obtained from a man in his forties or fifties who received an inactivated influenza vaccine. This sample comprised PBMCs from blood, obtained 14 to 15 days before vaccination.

The CDR3 here is CASSIVRQSQETQYF. The CDR3, as DNA: TGTGCCAGCAGCATCGTGAGACAGAGCCAAGAGACCCAGTACTTC. This chain uses TRBV11-2 with TRBJ2-5; perhaps TRBD1 as D (5 bases). CDR1 and CDR2 from the germline V gene are SGHAT and FQNNGV. The CDR3 extends over 15 amino acids. V was pared by 5 bases and J by 1 base, with 14 bases between.